This section outlines one T cell receptor beta chain sequence together with its context. Its antigen is unidentified. CDR3 size: 13 residues. V lost 6 bases and J 6 bases, leaving 11 bases between the germline ends. TCRdb called the reads again in MiXCR, with one record for every CDR3 protein. Of 100,000 to 120,000 distinct CDR3 sequences listed, around 31% are singletons. This specimen belongs to a study of T cell repertoires in cytomegalovirus infection. Study in general: The study used recently identified HLA-C-restricted and well-studied HLA-B-restricted CMV epitopes.

Study-level points and caveats: The study found HLA-C-restricted CMV-specific TCR beta clonotypes dominating the ex vivo response.

The V call is TRBV12-3 or TRBV12-4, the J call TRBJ2-2; a possible D gene is TRBD1 (5 bases). This sequence was found in a human donor in good health (CMV status not recorded). Some clones in this sample may be carry-over from other donors' samples. The source material was CD8+ T cells from cultured PBMCs, sampled from culture after CMV antigen stimulation. The CDR3 region has the DNA TGTGCCAGCAGCGAGGCAGGGCCCGGGGAGCTGTTTTTT. It encodes CASSEAGPGELFF.